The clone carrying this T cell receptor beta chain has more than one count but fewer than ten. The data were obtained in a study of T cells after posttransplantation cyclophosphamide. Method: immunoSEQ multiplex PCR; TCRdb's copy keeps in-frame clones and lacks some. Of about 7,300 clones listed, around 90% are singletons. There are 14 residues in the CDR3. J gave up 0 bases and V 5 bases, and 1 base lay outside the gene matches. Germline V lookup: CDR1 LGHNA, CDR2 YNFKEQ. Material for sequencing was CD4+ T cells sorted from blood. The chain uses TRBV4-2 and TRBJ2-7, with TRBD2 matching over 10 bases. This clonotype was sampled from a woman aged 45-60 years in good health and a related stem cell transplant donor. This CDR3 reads CASSASGGSYEQYF. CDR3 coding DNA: TGTGCCAGCAGCGCTAGCGGGGGCTCCTACGAGCAGTACTTC.